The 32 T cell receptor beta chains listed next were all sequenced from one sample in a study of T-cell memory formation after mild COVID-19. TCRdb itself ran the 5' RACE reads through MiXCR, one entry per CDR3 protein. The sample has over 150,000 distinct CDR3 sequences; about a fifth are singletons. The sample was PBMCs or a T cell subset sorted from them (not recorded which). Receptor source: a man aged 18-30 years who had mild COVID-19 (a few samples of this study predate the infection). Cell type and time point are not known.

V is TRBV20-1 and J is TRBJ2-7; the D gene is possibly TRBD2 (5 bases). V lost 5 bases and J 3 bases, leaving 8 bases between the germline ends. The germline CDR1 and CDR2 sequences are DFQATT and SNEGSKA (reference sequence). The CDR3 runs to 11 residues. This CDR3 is CSAVRDYEQYF. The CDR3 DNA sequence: TGCAGTGCTGTCCGGGACTACGAGCAGTACTTC.

The CDR3 spells CATSLRQQFF. As DNA, the CDR3 is TGTGCCACCTCCCTCCGCCAGCAGTTCTTC. V usage is TRBV25-1 and J usage is TRBJ2-1; no clear D. Per the germline V gene, CDR1 is MGHDK and CDR2 is SYGVNS. The V gene lost 10 bases and the J gene lost 11 bases, with 12 bases spanning the gap. The CDR3 is 10 amino acids.

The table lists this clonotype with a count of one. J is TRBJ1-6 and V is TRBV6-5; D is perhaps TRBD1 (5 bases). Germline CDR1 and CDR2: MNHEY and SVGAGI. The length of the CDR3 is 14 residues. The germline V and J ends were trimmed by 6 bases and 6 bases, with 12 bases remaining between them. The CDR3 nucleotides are TGTGCCAGCAGCCAAGGCAGGGTTAATTCACCCCTCCACTTT. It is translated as CASSQGRVNSPLHF.

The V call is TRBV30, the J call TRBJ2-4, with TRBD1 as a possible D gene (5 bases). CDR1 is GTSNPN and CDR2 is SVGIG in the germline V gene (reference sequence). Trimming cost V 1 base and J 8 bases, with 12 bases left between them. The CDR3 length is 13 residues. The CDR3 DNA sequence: TGTGCCTGGAGTGAACAAATCAGGGACATTCAGTACTTC. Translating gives CAWSEQIRDIQYF.

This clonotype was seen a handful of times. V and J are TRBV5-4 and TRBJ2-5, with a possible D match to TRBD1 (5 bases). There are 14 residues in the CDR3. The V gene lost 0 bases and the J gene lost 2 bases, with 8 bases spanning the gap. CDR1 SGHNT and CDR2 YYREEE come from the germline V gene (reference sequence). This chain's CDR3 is CASSLGSGQETQYF. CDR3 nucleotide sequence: TGTGCCAGCAGCTTGGGGTCAGGGCAAGAGACCCAGTACTTC.

The CDR3 nucleotides are TGTGCCAGCAGTCCTTCGGCGGGGAGTCAGCCCCAGCATTTT. Encoded protein: CASSPSAGSQPQHF. This sequence joins TRBV7-8 and TRBJ1-5; D gene ambiguous. The CDR3 is 14 amino acids. Germline-derived CDR1 and CDR2 are SGHVS and FQNEAQ. Deletions cut 6 bases from V and 6 bases from J, with 15 bases between.

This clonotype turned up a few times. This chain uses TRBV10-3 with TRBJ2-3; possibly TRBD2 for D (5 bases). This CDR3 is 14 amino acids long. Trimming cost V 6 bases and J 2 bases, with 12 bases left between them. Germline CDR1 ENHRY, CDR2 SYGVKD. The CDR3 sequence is CAIRQAADTDTQYF. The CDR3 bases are TGTGCCATCAGGCAAGCGGCAGACACAGATACGCAGTATTTT.

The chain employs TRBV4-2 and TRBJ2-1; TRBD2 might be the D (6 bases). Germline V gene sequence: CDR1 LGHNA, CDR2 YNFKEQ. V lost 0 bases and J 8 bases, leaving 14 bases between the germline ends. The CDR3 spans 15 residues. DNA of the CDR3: TGTGCCAGCAGCCAAGAAACTAGCCTTCATGATGAGCAGTTCTTC. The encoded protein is CASSQETSLHDEQFF.

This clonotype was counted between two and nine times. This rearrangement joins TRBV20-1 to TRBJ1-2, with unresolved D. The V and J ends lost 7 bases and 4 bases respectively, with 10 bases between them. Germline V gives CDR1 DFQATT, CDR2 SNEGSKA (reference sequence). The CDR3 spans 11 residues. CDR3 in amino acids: CSVPILYGYTF. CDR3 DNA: TGCAGTGTCCCGATCCTCTATGGCTACACCTTC.

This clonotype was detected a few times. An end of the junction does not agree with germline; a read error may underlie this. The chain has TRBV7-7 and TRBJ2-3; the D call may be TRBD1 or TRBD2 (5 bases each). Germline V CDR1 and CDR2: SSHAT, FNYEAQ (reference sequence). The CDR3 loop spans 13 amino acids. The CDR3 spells CASSLGTTDTQYF. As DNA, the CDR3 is TGTGCTAGCAGCTTGGGGACCACAGATACGCAGTATTTT.

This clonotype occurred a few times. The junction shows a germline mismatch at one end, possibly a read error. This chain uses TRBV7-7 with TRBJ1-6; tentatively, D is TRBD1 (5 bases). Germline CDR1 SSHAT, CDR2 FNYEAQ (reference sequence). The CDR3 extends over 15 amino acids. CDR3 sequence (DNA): TGTGCTAGCACCAACTCCGGGGACGATAATTCACCCCTCCACTTT. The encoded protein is CASTNSGDDNSPLHF.

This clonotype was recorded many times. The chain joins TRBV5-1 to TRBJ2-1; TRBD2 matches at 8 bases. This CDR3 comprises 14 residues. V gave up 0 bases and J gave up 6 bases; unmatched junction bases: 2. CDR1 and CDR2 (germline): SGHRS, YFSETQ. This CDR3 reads CASSLGGGSNEQFF. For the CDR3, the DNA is TGCGCCAGCAGCTTGGGCGGGGGGTCCAATGAGCAGTTCTTC. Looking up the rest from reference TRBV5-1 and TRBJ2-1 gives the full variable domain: KAGVTQTPRYLIKTRGQQVTLSCSPISGHRSVSWYQQTPGQGLQFLFEYFSETQRNKGNFPGRFSGRQFSNSRSEMNVSTLELGDSALYLCASSLGGGSNEQFFGPGTRLTVL.

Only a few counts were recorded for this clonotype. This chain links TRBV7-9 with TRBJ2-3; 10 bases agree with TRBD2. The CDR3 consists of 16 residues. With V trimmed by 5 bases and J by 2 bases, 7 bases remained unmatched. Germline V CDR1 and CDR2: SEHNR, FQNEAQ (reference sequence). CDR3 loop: CASSHRTSGLTDTQYF. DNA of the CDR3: TGTGCCAGCAGCCACCGGACTAGCGGACTCACAGATACGCAGTATTTT. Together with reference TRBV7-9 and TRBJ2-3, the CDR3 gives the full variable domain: DTGVSQNPRHKITKRGQNVTFRCDPISEHNRLYWYRQTLGQGPEFLTYFQNEAQLEKSRLLSDRFSAERPKGSFSTLEIQRTEQGDSAMYLCASSHRTSGLTDTQYFGPGTRLTVL.

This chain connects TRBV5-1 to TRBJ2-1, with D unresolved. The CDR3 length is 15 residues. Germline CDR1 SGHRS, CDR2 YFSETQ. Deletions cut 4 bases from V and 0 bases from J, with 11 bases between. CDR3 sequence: CASSLRTHSYNEQFF. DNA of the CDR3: TGCGCCAGCAGCCTACGGACCCACTCCTACAATGAGCAGTTCTTC.

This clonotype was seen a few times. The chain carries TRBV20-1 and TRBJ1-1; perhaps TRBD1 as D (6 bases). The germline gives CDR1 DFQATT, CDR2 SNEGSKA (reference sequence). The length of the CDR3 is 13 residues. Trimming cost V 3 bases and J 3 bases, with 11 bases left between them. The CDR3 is CSASGGRYTEAFF. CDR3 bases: TGCAGTGCTAGCGGGGGGCGTTACACTGAAGCTTTCTTT.

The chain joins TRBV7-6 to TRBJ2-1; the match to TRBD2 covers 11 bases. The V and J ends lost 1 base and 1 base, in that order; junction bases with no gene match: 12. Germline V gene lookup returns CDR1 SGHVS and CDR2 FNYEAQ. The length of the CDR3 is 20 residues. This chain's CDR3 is CASSLGFSGGAVRSYNEQFF. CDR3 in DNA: TGTGCCAGCAGCTTAGGGTTTAGCGGGGGGGCGGTCAGGTCCTACAATGAGCAGTTCTTC.

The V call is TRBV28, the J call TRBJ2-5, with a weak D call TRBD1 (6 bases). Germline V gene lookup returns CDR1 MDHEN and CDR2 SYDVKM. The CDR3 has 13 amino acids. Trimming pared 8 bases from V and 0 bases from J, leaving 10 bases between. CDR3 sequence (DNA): TGTGCCAGCGGGGACACCTACCAAGAGACCCAGTACTTC. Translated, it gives CASGDTYQETQYF.

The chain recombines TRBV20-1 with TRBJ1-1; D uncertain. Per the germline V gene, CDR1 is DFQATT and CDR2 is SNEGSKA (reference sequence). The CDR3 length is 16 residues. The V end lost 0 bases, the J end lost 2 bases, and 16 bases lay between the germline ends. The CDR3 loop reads CSARDRITRSNTEAFF. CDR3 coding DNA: TGCAGTGCTAGAGATCGTATTACCAGGTCCAACACTGAAGCTTTCTTT.

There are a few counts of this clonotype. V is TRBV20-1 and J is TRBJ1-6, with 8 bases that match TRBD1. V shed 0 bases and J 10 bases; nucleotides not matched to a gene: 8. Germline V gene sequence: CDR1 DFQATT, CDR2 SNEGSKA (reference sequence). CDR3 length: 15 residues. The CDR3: CSARDRRTGQSPLHF. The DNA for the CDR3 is TGCAGTGCTAGAGATCGGAGGACAGGGCAGTCACCCCTCCACTTT.

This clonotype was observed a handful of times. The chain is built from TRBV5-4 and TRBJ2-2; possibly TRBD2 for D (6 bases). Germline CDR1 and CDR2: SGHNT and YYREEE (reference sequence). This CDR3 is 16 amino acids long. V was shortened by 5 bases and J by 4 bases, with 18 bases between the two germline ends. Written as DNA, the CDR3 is TGTGCCAGCAGAAAGACAGTTTCCGGGAGCACCGGGGAGCTGTTTTTT. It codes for CASRKTVSGSTGELFF.

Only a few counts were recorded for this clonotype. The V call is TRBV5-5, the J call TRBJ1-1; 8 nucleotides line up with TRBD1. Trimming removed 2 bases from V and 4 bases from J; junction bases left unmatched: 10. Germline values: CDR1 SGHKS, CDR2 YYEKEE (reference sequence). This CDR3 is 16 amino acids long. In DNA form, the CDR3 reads TGTGCCAGCAGCTTCACCCCAGGGGGCTTCGGCACTGAAGCTTTCTTT. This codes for CASSFTPGGFGTEAFF.

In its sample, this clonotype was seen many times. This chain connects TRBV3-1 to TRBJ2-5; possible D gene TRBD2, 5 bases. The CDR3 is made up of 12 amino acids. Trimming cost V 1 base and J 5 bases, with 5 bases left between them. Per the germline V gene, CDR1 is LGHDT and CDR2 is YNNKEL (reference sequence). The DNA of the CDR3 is TGTGCCAGCAGCCAAGGCGGGGAGACCCAGTACTTC. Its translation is CASSQGGETQYF.

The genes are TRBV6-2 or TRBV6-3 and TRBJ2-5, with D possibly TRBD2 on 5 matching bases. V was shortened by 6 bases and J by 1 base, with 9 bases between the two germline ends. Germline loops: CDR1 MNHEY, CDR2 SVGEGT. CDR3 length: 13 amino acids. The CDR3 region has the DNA TGTGCCAGCAGCGACTATACCCAAGAGACCCAGTACTTC. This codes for CASSDYTQETQYF.

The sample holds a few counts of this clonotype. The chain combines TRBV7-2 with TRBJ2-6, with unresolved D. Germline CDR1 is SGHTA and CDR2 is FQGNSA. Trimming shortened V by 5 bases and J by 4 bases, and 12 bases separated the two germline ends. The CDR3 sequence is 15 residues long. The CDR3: CASSPRREGANVLTF. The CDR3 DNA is TGTGCCAGCAGCCCCAGACGCGAGGGGGCCAACGTCCTGACTTTC.

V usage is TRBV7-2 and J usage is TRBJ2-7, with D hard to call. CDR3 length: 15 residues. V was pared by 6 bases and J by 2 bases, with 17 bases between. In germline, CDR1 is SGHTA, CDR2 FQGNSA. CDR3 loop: CASSPDAFVAYEQYF. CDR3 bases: TGTGCCAGCAGTCCGGACGCATTTGTCGCCTACGAGCAGTACTTC. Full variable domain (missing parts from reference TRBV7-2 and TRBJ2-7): GAGVSQSPSNKVTEKGKDVELRCDPISGHTALYWYRQSLGQGLEFLIYFQGNSAPDKSGLPSDRFSAERTGGSVSTLTIQRTQQEDSAVYLCASSPDAFVAYEQYFGPGTRLTVT.

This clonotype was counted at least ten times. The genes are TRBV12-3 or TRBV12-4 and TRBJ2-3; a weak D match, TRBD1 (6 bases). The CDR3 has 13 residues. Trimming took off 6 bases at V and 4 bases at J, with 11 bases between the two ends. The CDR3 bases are TGTGCCAGCAGCCGCGACAGGCCAGATACGCAGTATTTT. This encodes CASSRDRPDTQYF.

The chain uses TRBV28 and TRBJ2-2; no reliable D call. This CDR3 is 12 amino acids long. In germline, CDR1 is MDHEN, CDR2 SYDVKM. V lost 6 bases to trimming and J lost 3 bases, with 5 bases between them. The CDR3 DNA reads TGTGCCAGCAGGGGGTACACCGGGGAGCTGTTTTTT. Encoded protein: CASRGYTGELFF.

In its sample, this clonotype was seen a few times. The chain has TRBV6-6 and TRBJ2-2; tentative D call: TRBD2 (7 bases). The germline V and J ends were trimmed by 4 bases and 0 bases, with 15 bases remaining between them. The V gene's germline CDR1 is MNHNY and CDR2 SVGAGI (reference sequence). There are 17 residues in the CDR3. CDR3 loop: CASSFVAGAANTGELFF. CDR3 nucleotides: TGTGCCAGCAGTTTCGTGGCGGGGGCCGCGAACACCGGGGAGCTGTTTTTT.

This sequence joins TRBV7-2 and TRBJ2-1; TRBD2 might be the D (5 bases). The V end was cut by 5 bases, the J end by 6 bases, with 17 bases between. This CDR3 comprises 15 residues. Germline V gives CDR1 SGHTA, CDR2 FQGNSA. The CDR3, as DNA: TGTGCCAGCAGCCGCTCGCGAGGCGCGGGCAATGAGCAGTTCTTC. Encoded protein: CASSRSRGAGNEQFF.

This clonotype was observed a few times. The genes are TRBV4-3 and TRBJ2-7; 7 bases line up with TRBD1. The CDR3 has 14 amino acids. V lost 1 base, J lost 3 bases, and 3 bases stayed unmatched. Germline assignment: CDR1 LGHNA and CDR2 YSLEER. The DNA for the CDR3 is TGCGCCAGCAGCCAAGCTTACAGGGGCTACGAGCAGTACTTC. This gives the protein CASSQAYRGYEQYF.

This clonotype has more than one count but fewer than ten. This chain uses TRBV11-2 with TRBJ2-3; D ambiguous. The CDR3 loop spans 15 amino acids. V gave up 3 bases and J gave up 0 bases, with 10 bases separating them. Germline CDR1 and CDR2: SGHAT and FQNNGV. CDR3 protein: CASSFRTDSTDTQYF. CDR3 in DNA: TGTGCCAGCAGCTTTAGGACGGACAGCACAGATACGCAGTATTTT. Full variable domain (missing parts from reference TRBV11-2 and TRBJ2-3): EAGVAQSPRYKIIEKRQSVAFWCNPISGHATLYWYQQILGQGPKLLIQFQNNGVVDDSQLPKDRFSAERLKGVDSTLKIQPAKLEDSAVYLCASSFRTDSTDTQYFGPGTRLTVL.

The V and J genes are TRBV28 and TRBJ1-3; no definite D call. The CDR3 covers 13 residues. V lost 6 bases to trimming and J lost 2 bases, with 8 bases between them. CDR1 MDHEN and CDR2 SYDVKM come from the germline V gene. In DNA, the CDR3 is TGTGCCAGCAGCCCCGCTCCTGGAAACACCATATATTTT. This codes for CASSPAPGNTIYF. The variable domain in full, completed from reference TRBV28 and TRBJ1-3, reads DVKVTQSSRYLVKRTGEKVFLECVQDMDHENMFWYRQDPGLGLRLIYFSYDVKMKEKGDIPEGYSVSREKKERFSLILESASTNQTSMYLCASSPAPGNTIYFGEGSWLTVV.